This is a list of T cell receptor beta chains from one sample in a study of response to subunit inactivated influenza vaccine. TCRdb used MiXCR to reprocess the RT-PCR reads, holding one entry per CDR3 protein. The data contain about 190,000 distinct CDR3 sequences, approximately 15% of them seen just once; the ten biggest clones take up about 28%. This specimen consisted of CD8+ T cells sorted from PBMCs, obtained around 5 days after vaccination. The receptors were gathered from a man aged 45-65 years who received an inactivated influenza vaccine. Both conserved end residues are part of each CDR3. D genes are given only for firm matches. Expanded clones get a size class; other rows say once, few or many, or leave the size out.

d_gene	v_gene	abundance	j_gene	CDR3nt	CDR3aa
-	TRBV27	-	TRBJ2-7	TGTGCCAGCAGTTCCGGGACCCATAGCTCCTACGAGCAGTACTTC	CASSSGTHSSYEQYF
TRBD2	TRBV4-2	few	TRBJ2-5	TGTGCCAGCAGCCTCTCTAGCGGACAAGAGACCCAGTACTTC	CASSLSSGQETQYF
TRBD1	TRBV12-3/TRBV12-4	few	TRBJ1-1	TGTGCCAGCAGTAAGGGACAGAGGGGGATGAACACTGAAGCTTTCTTT	CASSKGQRGMNTEAFF
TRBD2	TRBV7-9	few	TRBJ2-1	TGTGCCAGCAGCTTAGGCTTAGCGGGAGGGGAAAATGAGCAGTTCTTC	CASSLGLAGGENEQFF
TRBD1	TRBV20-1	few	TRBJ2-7	TGCAGTGCTAGAGATCGGGACAGGGGGGTCGAGCAGTACTTC	CSARDRDRGVEQYF
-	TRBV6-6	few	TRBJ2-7	TGTGCCAGCAGTTACCCAGGGGACGAGCAGTACTTC	CASSYPGDEQYF
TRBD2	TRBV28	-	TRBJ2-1	TGTGCCAGCAGTTTTCGGTTAGCGGGGGTTCCAAATGAGCAGTTCTTC	CASSFRLAGVPNEQFF
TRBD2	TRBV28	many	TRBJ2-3	TGTGCCAGCAAAAATTTAGCGGGAGGTGGGACAGATACGCAGTATTTT	CASKNLAGGGTDTQYF
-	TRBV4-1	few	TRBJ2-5	TGCGCCAGCAGCCAAGTAGGACAGCGGGCCCAAGAGACCCAGTACTTC	CASSQVGQRAQETQYF
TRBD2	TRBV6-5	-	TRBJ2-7	TGTGCCAGCAGTTTCGCGGGACTATTATACGAGCAGTACTTC	CASSFAGLLYEQYF
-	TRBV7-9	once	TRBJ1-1	TGTGCCAGCGGGGAGTGGAACACTGAAGCTTTCTTT	CASGEWNTEAFF
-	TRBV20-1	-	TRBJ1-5	TGCAGTGCTAGGTATAGCAATCAGCCCCAGCATTTT	CSARYSNQPQHF
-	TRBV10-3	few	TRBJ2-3	TGTGCCATCAGTGGGCGCGGGCTCAGCACAGATACGCAGTATTTT	CAISGRGLSTDTQYF
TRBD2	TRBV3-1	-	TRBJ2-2	TGTGCCAGCAGCCGTCTCGGGGGGTTGAACACCGGGGAGCTGTTTTTT	CASSRLGGLNTGELFF
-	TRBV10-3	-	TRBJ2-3	TGTGCCATCAGCGAACCTGGCGTGTTGCCTAGCACAGATACGCAGTATTTT	CAISEPGVLPSTDTQYF
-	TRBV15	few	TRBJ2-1	TGTGCCACCAGCAGAGATATTTTGGAAAGCTCCTACAATGAGCAGTTCTTC	CATSRDILESSYNEQFF
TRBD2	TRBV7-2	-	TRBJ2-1	TGTGCCAGCAGCCCCCTGGGGGGGGGGTACAATGAGCAGTTCTTC	CASSPLGGGYNEQFF
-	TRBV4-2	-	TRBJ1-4	TGTGCCAGCAGCCAAGCTAAGGGTACAGAAAAACTGTTTTTT	CASSQAKGTEKLFF
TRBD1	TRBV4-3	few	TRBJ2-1	TGCGCCAGCAGCCGAGGGGACAGCTACAATGAGCAGTTCTTC	CASSRGDSYNEQFF
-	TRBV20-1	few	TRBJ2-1	TGCAGTGCTAGAGATCCTCAGGGGAGGAATGAGCAGTTCTTC	CSARDPQGRNEQFF
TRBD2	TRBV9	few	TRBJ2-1	TGTGCCAGCACCCCGGGACTAGCGGGAGAGTTCTACAATGAGCAGTTCTTC	CASTPGLAGEFYNEQFF
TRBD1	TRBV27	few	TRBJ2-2	TGTGCCAGCTCAAACCGGGACAGGGGTGTCACCGGGGAGCTGTTTTTT	CASSNRDRGVTGELFF
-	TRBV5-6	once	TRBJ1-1	TGTGCCAGCAGCTTGGCGTACACTGAAGCTTTCTTT	CASSLAYTEAFF
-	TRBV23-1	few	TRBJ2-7	TGCGCCAGCAGTCAATCCCCCACTTACGAGCAGTACTTC	CASSQSPTYEQYF
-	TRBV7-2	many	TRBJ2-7	TGTGCCAGCAGCTTATTGTATAGCGTCTCCTACGAGCAGTACTTC	CASSLLYSVSYEQYF
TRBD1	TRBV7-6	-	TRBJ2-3	TGTGCCAGCAGCTACGGACGGCCTAGTCAGGGGGCTGATACGCAGTATTTT	CASSYGRPSQGADTQYF
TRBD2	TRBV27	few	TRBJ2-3	TGTGCCAGCAGTATTCTCGCGGGAGGCCCGGCCACAGATACGCAGTATTTT	CASSILAGGPATDTQYF
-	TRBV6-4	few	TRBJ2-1	TGTGCCATTCCCTATCCGGTTGGCTACAATGAGCAGTTCTTC	CAIPYPVGYNEQFF
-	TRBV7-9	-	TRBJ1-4	TGTGCCAGCAGCCCGCCAGAGGGTTATCCTAATGAAAAACTGTTTTTT	CASSPPEGYPNEKLFF
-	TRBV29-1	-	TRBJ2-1	TGCAGCGTTGGCAGCCAAAATCATTACAATGAGCAGTTCTTC	CSVGSQNHYNEQFF
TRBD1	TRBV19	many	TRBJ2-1	TGTGCCAGTAGTAGACCGGGACAGGGGGACAATGAGCAGTTCTTC	CASSRPGQGDNEQFF
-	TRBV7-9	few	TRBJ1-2	TGTGCCAGCAGCTCCTTTCATCGCTCTGAGGACTATGGCTACACCTTC	CASSSFHRSEDYGYTF
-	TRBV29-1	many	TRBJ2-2	TGCAGCGTTTTCCGCAGGGGCACCGGGGAGCTGTTTTTT	CSVFRRGTGELFF
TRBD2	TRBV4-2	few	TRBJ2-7	TGTGCCAGCAGCCAAGGTCTGGCGGGGGAGGCTATCGAGCAGTACTTC	CASSQGLAGEAIEQYF
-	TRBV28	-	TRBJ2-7	TGTGCCAGCACGAATGAGGGTGCCTACGAGCAGTACTTC	CASTNEGAYEQYF
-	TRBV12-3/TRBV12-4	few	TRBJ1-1	TGTGCCAGCAGATGGGGGGGGGTGAACACTGAAGCTTTCTTT	CASRWGGVNTEAFF
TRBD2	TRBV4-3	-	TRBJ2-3	TGCGCCAGCAGCCAAAGTAGCGGGGGCGCAGATACGCAGTATTTT	CASSQSSGGADTQYF
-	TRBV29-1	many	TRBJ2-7	TGCAGCGTCGAGGAAGGGATGGAGTCCTACGAGCAGTACTTC	CSVEEGMESYEQYF
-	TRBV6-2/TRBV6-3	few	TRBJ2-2	TGTGCCAGCACCTCAGGGTGGGAGCTGTTTTTT	CASTSGWELFF
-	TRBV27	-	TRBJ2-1	TGTGCCAGCAGTCCGGGCGGGGTCTTGGCTGAGCAGTTCTTC	CASSPGGVLAEQFF
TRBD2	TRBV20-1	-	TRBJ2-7	TGCAGTGCTAGTCAACCCGGGACTACCACCTACGAGCAGTACTTC	CSASQPGTTTYEQYF
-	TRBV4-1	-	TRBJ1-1	TGCGCCAGCAGCCAGACGGGGTCGGGGAACACTGAAGCTTTCTTT	CASSQTGSGNTEAFF
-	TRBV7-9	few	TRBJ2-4	TGTGCCAGCAGCTCCGCCTGGGGAATGAAAAACATTCAGTACTTC	CASSSAWGMKNIQYF
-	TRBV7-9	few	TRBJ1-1	TGTGCCAGCAGCACTACAGGGCCGGGCACTGAAGCTTTCTTT	CASSTTGPGTEAFF
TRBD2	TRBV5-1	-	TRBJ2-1	TGCGCCAGCAGACCTGGACTATCGGGGGGGCTGTACAATGAGCAGTTCTTC	CASRPGLSGGLYNEQFF
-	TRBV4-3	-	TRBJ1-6	TGCGCCAGCAGCCAAGATGTCGGCTATAATTCACCCCTCCACTTT	CASSQDVGYNSPLHF
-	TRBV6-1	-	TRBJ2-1	TGTGCCAGCAGTCATACCCTCAAATTTGACAGAGCTTGGTACAATGAGCAGTTCTTC	CASSHTLKFDRAWYNEQFF
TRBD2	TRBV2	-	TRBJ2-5	TGTGTCAGCAGCTACCGAATAGCGGGGGGCACTAGGTACCAAGAGACCCAGTACTTC	CVSSYRIAGGTRYQETQYF
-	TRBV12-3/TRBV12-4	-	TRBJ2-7	TGTGCCAGCAGTTTTCAGTTAGTCGCCTACGAGCAGTACTTC	CASSFQLVAYEQYF
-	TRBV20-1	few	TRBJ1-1	TGCAGTGCTAGAGATTGGCAGGGAGTGAACACTGAAGCTTTCTTT	CSARDWQGVNTEAFF
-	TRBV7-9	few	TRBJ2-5	TGTGCCAGCACCGAAACAGGATCCTACCAAGAGACCCAGTACTTC	CASTETGSYQETQYF
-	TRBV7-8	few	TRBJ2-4	TGTGCCAGCAGCTTAACATCCGTTGTCGGGGCCAGTAAAAACATTCAGTACTTC	CASSLTSVVGASKNIQYF
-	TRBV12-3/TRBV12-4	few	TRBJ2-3	TGTGCCAGCAGTTTAGTGGGATTTGGCACAGATACGCAGTATTTT	CASSLVGFGTDTQYF
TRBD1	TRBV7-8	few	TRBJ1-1	TGTGCCAGCAGCTTAGACCGGACAGGGATGGGATTCTTT	CASSLDRTGMGFF
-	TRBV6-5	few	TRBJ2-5	TGTGCCAGCAGTTACGGAGGGCGAGAGACCCAGTACTTC	CASSYGGRETQYF
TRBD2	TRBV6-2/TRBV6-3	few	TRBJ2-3	TGTGCCAGCAGTTACCGGGCGGGAGAGGCTTCTAGCACAGATACGCAGTATTTT	CASSYRAGEASSTDTQYF
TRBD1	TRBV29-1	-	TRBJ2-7	TGCAGCGTCCTGGGACAGGGAAATAACGAGCAGTACTTC	CSVLGQGNNEQYF
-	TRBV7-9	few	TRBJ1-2	TGTGCCAGCAGCCTAGGGTCAGTCTATGGCTACACCTTC	CASSLGSVYGYTF
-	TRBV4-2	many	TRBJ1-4	TGTGCCAGCAGCCAAGATGATACAGGAAACGAAAAACTGTTTTTT	CASSQDDTGNEKLFF
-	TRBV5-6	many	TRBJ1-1	TGTGCCAGCAGCTCCGACTCCTTCCCTGAAGCTTTCTTT	CASSSDSFPEAFF